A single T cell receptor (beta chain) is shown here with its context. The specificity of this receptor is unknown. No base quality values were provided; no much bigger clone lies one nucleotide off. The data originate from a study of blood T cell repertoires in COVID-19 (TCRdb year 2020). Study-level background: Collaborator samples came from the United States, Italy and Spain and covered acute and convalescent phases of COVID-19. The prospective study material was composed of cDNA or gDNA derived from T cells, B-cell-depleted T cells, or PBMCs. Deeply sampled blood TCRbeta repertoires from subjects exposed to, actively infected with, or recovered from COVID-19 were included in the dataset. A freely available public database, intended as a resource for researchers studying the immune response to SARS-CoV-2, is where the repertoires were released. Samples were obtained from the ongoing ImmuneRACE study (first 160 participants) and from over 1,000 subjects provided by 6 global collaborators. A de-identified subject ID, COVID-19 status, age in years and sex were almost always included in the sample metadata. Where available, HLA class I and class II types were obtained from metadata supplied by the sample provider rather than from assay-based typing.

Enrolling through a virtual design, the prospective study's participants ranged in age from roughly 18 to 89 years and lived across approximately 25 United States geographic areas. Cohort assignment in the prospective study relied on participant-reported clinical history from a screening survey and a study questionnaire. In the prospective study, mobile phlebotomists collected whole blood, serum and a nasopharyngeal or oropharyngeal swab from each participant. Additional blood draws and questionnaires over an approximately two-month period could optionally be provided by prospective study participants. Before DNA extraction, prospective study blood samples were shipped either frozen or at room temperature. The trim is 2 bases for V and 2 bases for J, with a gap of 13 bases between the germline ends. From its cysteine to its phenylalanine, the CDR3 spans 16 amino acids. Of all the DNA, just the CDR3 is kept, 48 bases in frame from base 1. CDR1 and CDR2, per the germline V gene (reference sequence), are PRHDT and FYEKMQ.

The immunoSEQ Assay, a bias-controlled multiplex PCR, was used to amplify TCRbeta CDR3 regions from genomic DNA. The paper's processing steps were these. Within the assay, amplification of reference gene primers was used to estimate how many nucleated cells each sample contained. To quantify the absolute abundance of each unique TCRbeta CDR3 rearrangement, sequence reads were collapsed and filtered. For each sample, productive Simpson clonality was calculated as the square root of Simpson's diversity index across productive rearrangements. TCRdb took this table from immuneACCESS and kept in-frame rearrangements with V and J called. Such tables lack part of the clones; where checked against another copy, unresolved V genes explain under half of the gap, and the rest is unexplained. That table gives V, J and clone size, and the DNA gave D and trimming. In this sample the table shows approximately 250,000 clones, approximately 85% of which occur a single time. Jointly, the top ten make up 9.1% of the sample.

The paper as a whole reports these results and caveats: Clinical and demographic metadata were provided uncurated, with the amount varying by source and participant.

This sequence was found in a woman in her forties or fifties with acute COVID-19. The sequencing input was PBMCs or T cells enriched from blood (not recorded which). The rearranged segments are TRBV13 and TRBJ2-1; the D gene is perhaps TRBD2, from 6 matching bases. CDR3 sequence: CASSLSVGGTYNEQFF. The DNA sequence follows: TGTGCCAGCAGCTTAAGCGTCGGGGGAACCTACAATGAGCAGTTCTTC.